This is a list of T cell receptor beta chains from one sample in a study of T cells in Graves' hyperthyroidism and ophthalmopathy. MiXCR, applied by TCRdb to the multiplex PCR reads, yields one record per CDR3 protein. The profile shows 250,000 to 300,000 distinct CDR3 sequences, more than 12% of them singletons. Sequencing used blood. The receptors derive from a woman aged 40-49 years with Graves' hyperthyroidism that later progressed to Graves' ophthalmopathy. Both conserved end residues are trimmed from each CDR3. The order of the fields is J gene, V gene, CDR3 protein.

J: TRBJ2-2
V: TRBV18
CDR3: ASSPDGNAGELF

J: TRBJ2-1
V: TRBV3-1
CDR3: ASSQVGRRYNEQF

J: TRBJ1-5
V: TRBV18
CDR3: ASTRGAADQPQH

J: TRBJ2-3
V: TRBV24-1
CDR3: ATSDLGDRGTDTQY

J: TRBJ2-7
V: TRBV7-9
CDR3: ASSLTGEDYEQY

J: TRBJ2-1
V: TRBV19
CDR3: ASSTLTGGTYNEQF

J: TRBJ2-7
V: TRBV29-1
CDR3: SVEWTNYEQY

J: TRBJ2-7
V: TRBV28
CDR3: ASRSGTRGEQY

J: TRBJ2-1
V: TRBV28
CDR3: ASRVMSSYNEQF

J: TRBJ2-5
V: TRBV4-1
CDR3: ASSQAVLETQY

J: TRBJ2-4
V: TRBV18
CDR3: ASSPWREGHAKNIQY

J: TRBJ2-7
V: TRBV6-1
CDR3: ASSETPGPGTYEQY

J: TRBJ2-7
V: TRBV6-5
CDR3: ASSYDGAGLGEQY

J: TRBJ2-3
V: TRBV19
CDR3: ASRKRTSGYTDTQY

J: TRBJ2-6
V: TRBV2
CDR3: ASSWSSGANVLT

J: TRBJ1-3
V: TRBV9
CDR3: ASSVTKDRNTIY

J: TRBJ1-4
V: TRBV29-1
CDR3: SVDVDGGNEKLF

J: TRBJ2-5
V: TRBV28
CDR3: ASSLSLLQETQY

J: TRBJ1-3
V: TRBV6-1
CDR3: ASSGTYSGNTIY

J: TRBJ1-6
V: TRBV2
CDR3: ASSEADRSPLH

J: TRBJ1-2
V: TRBV6-5
CDR3: ATAFGGTYGYT

J: TRBJ2-3
V: TRBV20-1
CDR3: SAPPQGVTDTQY

J: TRBJ1-1
V: TRBV12-3/TRBV12-4
CDR3: ASSRDRVSTEAF

J: TRBJ1-3
V: TRBV7-9
CDR3: ASSLGTAPGNTIY

J: TRBJ2-3
V: TRBV6-5
CDR3: ASRYGAITDTQY

J: TRBJ2-7
V: TRBV6-1
CDR3: ASSEPGLGTYEQY

J: TRBJ1-5
V: TRBV10-3
CDR3: AIRSGDYQPQH

J: TRBJ2-5
V: TRBV7-9
CDR3: ASSLRAGEYQETQY

J: TRBJ2-1
V: TRBV3-1
CDR3: ASSPTSGSVVVQF

J: TRBJ2-7
V: TRBV19
CDR3: ASSKSRDASSYEQY

J: TRBJ1-6
V: TRBV5-4
CDR3: ASSRDPNSPLH

J: TRBJ2-1
V: TRBV14
CDR3: ASSRKRGSSYNEQF

J: TRBJ1-1
V: TRBV30
CDR3: AWSVIRYEAF

J: TRBJ2-7
V: TRBV11-2
CDR3: ASSLLAGVQEQY

J: TRBJ2-5
V: TRBV14
CDR3: ASSQGFEWLDQETQY

J: TRBJ1-1
V: TRBV20-1
CDR3: SATSQGGNWDTEAF

J: TRBJ2-1
V: TRBV19
CDR3: ASSMASFENEQF

J: TRBJ1-5
V: TRBV6-1
CDR3: ASSAGAGGYQPQH

J: TRBJ1-1
V: TRBV10-1
CDR3: ASSEQLNTEAF

J: TRBJ1-3
V: TRBV2
CDR3: ASSVGSSGNTIY

J: TRBJ2-3
V: TRBV9
CDR3: ASSVRDTEFHTQY

J: TRBJ2-5
V: TRBV5-6
CDR3: ASSLLLGRSLETQY

J: TRBJ2-7
V: TRBV7-9
CDR3: ASSKTAGSSYEQY

J: TRBJ2-5
V: TRBV28
CDR3: ASSSIRREPETQY

J: TRBJ2-2
V: TRBV18
CDR3: ASSPFRDTADTGELF

J: TRBJ2-7
V: TRBV5-5
CDR3: ASSLVGRSYEQY

J: TRBJ1-4
V: TRBV7-8
CDR3: ASSLNGGEKLF

J: TRBJ2-1
V: TRBV28
CDR3: ASSFGTHYDKF

J: TRBJ2-7
V: TRBV2
CDR3: ASRLEAEGYEQY

J: TRBJ2-1
V: TRBV15
CDR3: ATSSSGSSYNEQF

J: TRBJ2-2
V: TRBV28
CDR3: ASSLMFSITNTGELF

J: TRBJ2-2
V: TRBV6-5
CDR3: ASSYYGTSGRGTGELF

J: TRBJ1-1
V: TRBV5-1
CDR3: ASSFTERGTEAF

J: TRBJ2-3
V: TRBV19
CDR3: ASTRLAGEWDTQY

J: TRBJ2-1
V: TRBV6-5
CDR3: ASSYSRDGGNEQF

J: TRBJ1-1
V: TRBV19
CDR3: ASSSHAEAF

J: TRBJ1-1
V: TRBV2
CDR3: ASVKELEAF

J: TRBJ2-5
V: TRBV20-1
CDR3: SAALTQGVETQY